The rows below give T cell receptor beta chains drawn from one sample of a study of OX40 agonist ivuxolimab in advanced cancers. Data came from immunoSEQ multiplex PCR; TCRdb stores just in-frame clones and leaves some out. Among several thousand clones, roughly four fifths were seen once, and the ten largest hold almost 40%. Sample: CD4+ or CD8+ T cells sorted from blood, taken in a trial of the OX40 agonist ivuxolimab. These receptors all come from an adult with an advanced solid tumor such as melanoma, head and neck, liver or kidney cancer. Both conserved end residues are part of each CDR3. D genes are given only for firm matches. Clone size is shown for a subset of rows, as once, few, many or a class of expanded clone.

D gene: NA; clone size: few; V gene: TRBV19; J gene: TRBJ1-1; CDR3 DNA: TGTGCCAGTAGTCCGGCCGTTGAGGTGAACACTGAAGCTTTCTTT; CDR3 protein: CASSPAVEVNTEAFF
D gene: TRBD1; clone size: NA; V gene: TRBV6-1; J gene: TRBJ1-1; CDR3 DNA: TGTGCCAGCAGTCCGAGGACAGGGGTGAACACTGAAGCTTTCTTT; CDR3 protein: CASSPRTGVNTEAFF
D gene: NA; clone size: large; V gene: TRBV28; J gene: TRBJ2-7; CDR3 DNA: TGTGCCAGCAGTTTAGAGATCGCTGGCGGGTACGAGCAGTACTTC; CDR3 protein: CASSLEIAGGYEQYF
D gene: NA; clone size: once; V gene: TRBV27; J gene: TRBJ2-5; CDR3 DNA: TGTGCCAGCGGGACCATCTCCCAAGAGACCCAGTACTTC; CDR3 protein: CASGTISQETQYF
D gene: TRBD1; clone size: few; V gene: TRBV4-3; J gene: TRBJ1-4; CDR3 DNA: TGCGCCAGCAGCCAAGGGACAGGGGTTCGGGAAAAACTGTTTTTT; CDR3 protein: CASSQGTGVREKLFF
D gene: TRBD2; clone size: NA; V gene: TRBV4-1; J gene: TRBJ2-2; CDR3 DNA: TGCGCCAGCAGCCAAACTAGCGGAGCGAACACCGGGGAGCTGTTTTTT; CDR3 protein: CASSQTSGANTGELFF
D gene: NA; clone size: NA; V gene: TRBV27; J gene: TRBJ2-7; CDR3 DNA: TGTGCCAGCAGTTTATCGTTTGGGCCGTACGAGCAGTACTTC; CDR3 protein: CASSLSFGPYEQYF
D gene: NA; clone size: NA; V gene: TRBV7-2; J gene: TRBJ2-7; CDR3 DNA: TGTGCCAGCAGCGTCCTCTATCAGGGGTCCTACGAGCAGTACTTC; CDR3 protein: CASSVLYQGSYEQYF
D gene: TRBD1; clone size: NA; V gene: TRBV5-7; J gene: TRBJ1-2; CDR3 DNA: TGTGCCAGCAGCTCAACCCAGGGGGCTAACACCTTC; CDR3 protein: CASSSTQGANTF
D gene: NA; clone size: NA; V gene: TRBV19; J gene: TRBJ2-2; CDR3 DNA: TGTGCCAGTATCGACACCGCGAACACCGGGGAGCTGTTTTTT; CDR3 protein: CASIDTANTGELFF
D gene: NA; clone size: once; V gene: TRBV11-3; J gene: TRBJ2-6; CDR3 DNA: TGTGCCAGCAGCGCCCGGGCATCTCGACAAAGTCGGGCCAACGTCCTGACTTTC; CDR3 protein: CASSARASRQSRANVLTF
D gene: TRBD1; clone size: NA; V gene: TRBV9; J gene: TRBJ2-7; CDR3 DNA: TGTGCCAGCAGCGCGACAGGGGGACCCTACGAGCAGTACTTC; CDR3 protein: CASSATGGPYEQYF
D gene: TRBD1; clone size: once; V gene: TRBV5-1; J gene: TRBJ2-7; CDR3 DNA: TGCGCCAGCAGCTTTAGGACAGGGACCTACGAGCAGTACTTC; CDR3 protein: CASSFRTGTYEQYF
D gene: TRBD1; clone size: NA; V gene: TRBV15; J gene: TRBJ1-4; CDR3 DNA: TGTGCCACCAGCAGACCACAGGGGGCTCGAGAAAAACTGTTTTTT; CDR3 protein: CATSRPQGAREKLFF
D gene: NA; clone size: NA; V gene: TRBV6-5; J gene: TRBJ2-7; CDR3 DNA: TGTGCCAGCAGTTACTCATCATACTCCTACGAGCAGTACTTC; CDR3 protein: CASSYSSYSYEQYF
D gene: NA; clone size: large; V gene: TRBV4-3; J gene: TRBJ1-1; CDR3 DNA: TGCGCCAGCAGCCAGTCAACAGGGTCGGATACTGAAGCTTTCTTT; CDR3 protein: CASSQSTGSDTEAFF
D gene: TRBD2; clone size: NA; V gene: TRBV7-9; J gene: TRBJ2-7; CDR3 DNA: TGTGCCAGCAGCTTCATCGGGACTAGCGGGAGTTACGAGCAGTACTTC; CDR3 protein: CASSFIGTSGSYEQYF
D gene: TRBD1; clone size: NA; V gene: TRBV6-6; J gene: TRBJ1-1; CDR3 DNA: TGTGCCAGCAGTGAGACAGGGGGCTGGAACACTGAAGCTTTCTTT; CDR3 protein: CASSETGGWNTEAFF
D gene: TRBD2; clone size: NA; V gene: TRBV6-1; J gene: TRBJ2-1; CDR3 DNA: TGTGCCAGCTCGGGGGGAGGCTCCTACAATGAGCAGTTCTTC; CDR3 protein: CASSGGGSYNEQFF
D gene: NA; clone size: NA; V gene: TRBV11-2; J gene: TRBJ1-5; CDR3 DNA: TGTGCCAGCAGCTTGGGGAACAATCAGCCCCAGCATTTT; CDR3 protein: CASSLGNNQPQHF
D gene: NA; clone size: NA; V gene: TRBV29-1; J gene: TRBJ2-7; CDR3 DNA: TGCAGCGTTGAAGGGGGAGAGTCCTACGAGCAGTACTTC; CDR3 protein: CSVEGGESYEQYF
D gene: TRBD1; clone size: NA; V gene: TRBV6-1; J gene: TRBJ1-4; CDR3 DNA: TGTGCCAGCAGACCAGGGGGCGCTGGGGAAAAACTGTTTTTT; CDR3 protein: CASRPGGAGEKLFF
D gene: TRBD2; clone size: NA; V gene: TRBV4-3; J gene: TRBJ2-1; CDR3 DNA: TGCGCCAGCAGCCAAGATAGCGGGACAGAGCAGTTCTTC; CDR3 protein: CASSQDSGTEQFF
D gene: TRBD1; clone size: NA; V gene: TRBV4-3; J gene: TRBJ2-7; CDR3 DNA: TGCGCCAGCAGCCCCGGGACAGGAGATTACGAGCAGTACTTC; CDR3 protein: CASSPGTGDYEQYF
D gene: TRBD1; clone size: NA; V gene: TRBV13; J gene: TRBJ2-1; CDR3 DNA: TGTGCCAGCAGCAGGGAAAAAACAGGGGATAGTGAGCAGTTCTTC; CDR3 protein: CASSREKTGDSEQFF
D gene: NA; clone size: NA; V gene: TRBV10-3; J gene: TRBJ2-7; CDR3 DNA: TGTGCCATCTCAGTAGCCTACGAGCAGTACTTC; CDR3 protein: CAISVAYEQYF
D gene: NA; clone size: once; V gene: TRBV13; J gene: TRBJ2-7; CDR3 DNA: TGTGCCAGCAGCTTAGGCGGGAGTGGAGGAACCTACGAGCAGTACTTC; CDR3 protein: CASSLGGSGGTYEQYF
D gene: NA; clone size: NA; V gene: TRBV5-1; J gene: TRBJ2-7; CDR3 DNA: TGCGCCAGCAGCTCGTCGGGCGAGCAGTACTTC; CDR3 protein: CASSSSGEQYF
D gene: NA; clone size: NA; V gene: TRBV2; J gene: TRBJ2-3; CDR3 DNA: TGTGCCAGCAGAAGCGGACTCACAGATACGCAGTATTTT; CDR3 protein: CASRSGLTDTQYF
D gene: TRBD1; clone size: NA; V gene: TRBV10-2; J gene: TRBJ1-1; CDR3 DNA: TGCGCCAGCAGCGAACAGGGGATCGGCACTGAAGCTTTCTTT; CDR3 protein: CASSEQGIGTEAFF
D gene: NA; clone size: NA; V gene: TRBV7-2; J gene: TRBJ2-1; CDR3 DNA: TGTGCCAGCAGCCCCGGAGCAAACTCCTACAATGAGCAGTTCTTC; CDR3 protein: CASSPGANSYNEQFF
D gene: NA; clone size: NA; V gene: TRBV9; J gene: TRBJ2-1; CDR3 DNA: TGTGCCAGCAGCGTAGCGGGCGGGGACTACAATGAGCAGTTCTTC; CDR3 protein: CASSVAGGDYNEQFF
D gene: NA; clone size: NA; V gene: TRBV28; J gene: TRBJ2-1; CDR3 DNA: TGTGCCAGCAGTTTAGTCTACAATGAGCAGTTCTTC; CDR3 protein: CASSLVYNEQFF